The 6 T cell receptor beta chains reported below all come from one sample, sequenced in a study of molecular identifiers for immune sequencing clone quantification. Each CDR3 protein gets one entry after TCRdb re-called the PCR reads with MiXCR. The table records about 67,000 distinct CDR3 sequences, around a sixth of them present only once. Sequenced material: naive CD8+ T cells from blood, with Jurkat cell RNA spiked in. Subset described: FACS-sorted CD8+CD4-CCR7+CD45RA+ naive T cells. The receptors were sampled from a human donor in good health. Some libraries in this study had Jurkat cell RNA spiked in.

This clonotype was detected ten times or more. The CDR3, as DNA: TGTGCCAGCAGTTTTCTACAGGGTATTTCAGAGACCCAGTACTTC. Translated, it gives CASSFLQGISETQYF. The chain uses TRBV28 and TRBJ2-5; possible D gene TRBD1, 6 bases. Germline V gives CDR1 MDHEN, CDR2 SYDVKM. With 3 bases removed from V and 4 bases from J, the gap between germline ends came to 15 bases. This CDR3 has 15 amino acids.

This clonotype has ten or more counts. The CDR3 DNA sequence: TGTGCCAGCAGCCCAGCCCCGGGGCGGGAGGGCTCCTACGAGCAGTACTTC. This gives the protein CASSPAPGREGSYEQYF. The chain couples TRBV11-3 to TRBJ2-7; TRBD2 matches at 9 bases. This CDR3 is built from 17 residues. The germline gives CDR1 SGHNT, CDR2 YENEEA. Unmatched junction bases numbered 11, after V lost 5 bases and J lost 0 bases.

This clonotype was counted many times. The chain joins TRBV29-1 to TRBJ2-1; 10 positions match TRBD2. The CDR3 contains 15 residues. Germline CDR1 and CDR2: SQVTM and ANQGSEA. With 6 bases clipped from V and 5 bases from J, the junction kept 10 bases outside the gene matches. In DNA, the CDR3 is TGCAGCGTCCACCCCCTAGCGGGAGAGGACAATGAGCAGTTCTTC. Amino acids: CSVHPLAGEDNEQFF.

There are many counts of this clonotype. J is TRBJ2-7 and V is TRBV25-1; weak D call: TRBD2 (5 bases). The CDR3 is made up of 14 amino acids. Trimming removed 4 bases from V and 3 bases from J, with 13 bases in between. CDR1 MGHDK and CDR2 SYGVNS come from the germline V gene. CDR3 DNA sequence: TGTGCCAGCAGTGTGGAGGAGGTGGACTACGAGCAGTACTTC. It encodes CASSVEEVDYEQYF.

This clonotype has just a few counts. The chain is built from TRBV3-1 and TRBJ1-1; possibly TRBD1 for D (5 bases). The CDR3 runs to 14 residues. The germline gives CDR1 LGHDT, CDR2 YNNKEL (reference sequence). Trimming took 3 bases from V and 4 from J, leaving 12 bases between them. Written as DNA, the CDR3 is TGTGCCAGCAGCCACGGTTCTGGGGCCACTGAAGCTTTCTTT. Protein product: CASSHGSGATEAFF. Supplemented by reference TRBV3-1 and TRBJ1-1, the full variable domain reads DTAVSQTPKYLVTQMGNDKSIKCEQNLGHDTMYWYKQDSKKFLKIMFSYNNKELIINETVPNRFSPKSPDKAHLNLHINSLELGDSAVYFCASSHGSGATEAFFGQGTRLTVV.

The rearrangement links TRBV29-1 to TRBJ2-7; 8 nucleotides agree with TRBD1. Per the germline V gene, CDR1 is SQVTM and CDR2 is ANQGSEA. This CDR3 is 13 amino acids long. J lost 8 bases, V lost 3 bases, and 9 bases had no gene match. CDR3 in DNA: TGCAGCGTTGACGGGACAGGTCCCTATCAGCAGTACTTC. Translating gives CSVDGTGPYQQYF.